The T cell receptor (beta chain) described here comes from a study of beta chain features in type 1 diabetes. Study information: Regarding age, gender and cell yields, patients proved similar to healthy donors. Study observations and caveats: Naive, central memory and regulatory TCRB repertoires appeared more similar among patients than healthy donors.

Sequenced material consisted of expressed TCRB transcripts (all of the isolated RNA was reverse transcribed). Data came from immunoSEQ multiplex PCR; TCRdb stores just in-frame clones and leaves some out. The table includes about 340,000 clones, under 8.5% detected once. This clone was seen a single time. Its cognate antigen is unknown. An end of the junction differs from the germline gene, which may be a read error. There are 13 residues in the CDR3. Germline CDR1 LNHNV, CDR2 YYDKDF (reference sequence). Via CD45RO/CCR7/CD25/CD127/CD95/CD27, cells of the CD4+ naive, central memory, regulatory and stem cell-like memory subsets were sorted. Each of the sorted populations had a purity greater than 95%.

Sequencing input: central memory CD4+ T cells from blood. This sequence originates from a woman under 30 in good health. The chain couples TRBV15 to TRBJ2-5, with 7 bases matching TRBD1. The closer fit of TRBJ2-7 to the DNA end suggests the J call may be wrong. CDR3 sequence: CASSLTGNYEQYF. CDR3 sequence (DNA): TGTGCCAGCAGCTTGACAGGGAACTACGAGCAGTACTTC.